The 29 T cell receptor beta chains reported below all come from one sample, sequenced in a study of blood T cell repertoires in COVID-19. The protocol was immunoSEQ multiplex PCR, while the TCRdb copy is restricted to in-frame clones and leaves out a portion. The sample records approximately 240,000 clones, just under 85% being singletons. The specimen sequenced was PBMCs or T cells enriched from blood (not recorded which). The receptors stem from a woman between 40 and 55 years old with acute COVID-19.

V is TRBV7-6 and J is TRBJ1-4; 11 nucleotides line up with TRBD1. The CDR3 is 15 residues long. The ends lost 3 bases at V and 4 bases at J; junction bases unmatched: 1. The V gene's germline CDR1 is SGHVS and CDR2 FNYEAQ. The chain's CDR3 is CASSLGTGGNEKLFF. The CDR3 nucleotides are TGTGCCAGCAGCTTGGGGACAGGGGGTAATGAAAAACTGTTTTTT.

This chain's CDR3 is CASSQESGRLQETQYF. CDR3 sequence (DNA): TGTGCCAGCAGCCAAGAGAGCGGGAGGCTGCAAGAGACCCAGTACTTC. The chain couples TRBV4-2 to TRBJ2-5; TRBD2 matches 9 bases. The CDR3 has 16 residues. The J segment lost 2 bases and the V segment lost 0 bases, leaving 4 bases of the junction unmatched. Germline loops: CDR1 LGHNA, CDR2 YNFKEQ.

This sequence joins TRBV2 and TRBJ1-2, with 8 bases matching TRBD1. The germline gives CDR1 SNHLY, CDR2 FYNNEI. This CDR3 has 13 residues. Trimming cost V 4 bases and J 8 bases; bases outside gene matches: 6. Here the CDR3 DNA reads TGTGCCAGCAGTGGAGGACAGGGTCGCGGCTACACCTTC. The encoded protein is CASSGGQGRGYTF.

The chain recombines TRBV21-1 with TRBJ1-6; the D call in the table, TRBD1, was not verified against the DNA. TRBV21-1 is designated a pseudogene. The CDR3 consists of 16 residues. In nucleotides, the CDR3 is TGTGCCAGCAGTCAAAGCCAGGGGGTGCATAATTCACCCCTCCACTTT. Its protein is CASSQSQGVHNSPLHF.

CDR3 protein: CASSRDSLGSPLHF. The CDR3 DNA sequence: TGTGCCAGCTCACGGGACAGCTTAGGCTCACCCCTCCACTTT. The J gene is TRBJ1-6, the V gene TRBV18; 7 bases agree with TRBD1. This CDR3 region has 14 residues. Trimming took 4 bases from V and 10 from J; bases not matched to a gene: 7. Germline V lookup: CDR1 KGHSH, CDR2 LQKENI. The whole variable domain, remainder taken from reference TRBV18 and TRBJ1-6, is NAGVMQNPRHLVRRRGQEARLRCSPMKGHSHVYWYRQLPEEGLKFMVYLQKENIIDESGMPKERFSAEFPKEGPSILRIQQVVRGDSAAYFCASSRDSLGSPLHFGNGTRLTVT.

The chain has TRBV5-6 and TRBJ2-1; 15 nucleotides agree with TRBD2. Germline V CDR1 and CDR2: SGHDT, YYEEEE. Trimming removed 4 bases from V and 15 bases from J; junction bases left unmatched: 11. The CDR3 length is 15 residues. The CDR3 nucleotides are TGTGCCAGCAGCGCGCCCGGACTAGCGGGGGGGCCACGGTTCTTC. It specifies CASSAPGLAGGPRFF. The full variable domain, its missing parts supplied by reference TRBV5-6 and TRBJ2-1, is DAGVTQSPTHLIKTRGQQVTLRCSPKSGHDTVSWYQQALGQGPQFIFQYYEEEERQRGNFPDRFSGHQFPNYSSELNVNALLLGDSALYLCASSAPGLAGGPRFFGPGTRLTVL.

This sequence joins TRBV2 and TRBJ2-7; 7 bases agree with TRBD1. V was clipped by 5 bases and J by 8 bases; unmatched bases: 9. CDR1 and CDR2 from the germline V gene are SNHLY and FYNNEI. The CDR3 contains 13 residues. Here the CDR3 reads CASSPQTGTQQYF. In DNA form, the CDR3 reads TGTGCCAGCAGTCCTCAGACAGGGACCCAGCAGTACTTC.

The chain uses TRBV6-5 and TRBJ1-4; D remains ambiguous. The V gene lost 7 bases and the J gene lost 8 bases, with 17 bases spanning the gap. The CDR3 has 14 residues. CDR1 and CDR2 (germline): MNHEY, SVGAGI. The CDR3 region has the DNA TGTGCCAGCATGGTGGCAGGCCGAGGGGAAAAACTGTTTTTT. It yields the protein CASMVAGRGEKLFF.

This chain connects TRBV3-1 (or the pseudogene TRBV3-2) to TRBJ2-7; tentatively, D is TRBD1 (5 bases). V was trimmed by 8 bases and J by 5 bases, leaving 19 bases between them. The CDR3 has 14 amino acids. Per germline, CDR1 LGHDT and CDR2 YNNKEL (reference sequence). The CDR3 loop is CASSRTSVFNEQYF. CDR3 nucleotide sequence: TGTGCCAGCTCTAGGACATCGGTTTTTAACGAGCAGTACTTC.

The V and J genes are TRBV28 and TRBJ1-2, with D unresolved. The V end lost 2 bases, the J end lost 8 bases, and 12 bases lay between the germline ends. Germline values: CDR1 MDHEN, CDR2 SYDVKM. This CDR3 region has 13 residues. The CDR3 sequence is CASSLEQRGGYTF. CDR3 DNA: TGTGCCAGCAGTTTAGAACAACGAGGGGGCTACACCTTC.

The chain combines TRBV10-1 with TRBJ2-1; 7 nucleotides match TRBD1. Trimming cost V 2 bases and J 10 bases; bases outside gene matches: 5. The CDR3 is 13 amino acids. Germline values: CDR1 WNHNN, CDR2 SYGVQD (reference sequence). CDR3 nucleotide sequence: TGCGCCAGCAGTGAGGCCCACAGGGGCGAGCAGTTCTTC. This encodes CASSEAHRGEQFF.

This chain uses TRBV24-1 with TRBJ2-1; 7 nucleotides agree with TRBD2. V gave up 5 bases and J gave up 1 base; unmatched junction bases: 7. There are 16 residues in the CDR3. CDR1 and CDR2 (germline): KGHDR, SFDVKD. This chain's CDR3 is CATSGAGGWSYNEQFF. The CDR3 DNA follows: TGTGCCACCAGTGGGGCCGGGGGGTGGTCCTACAATGAGCAGTTCTTC.

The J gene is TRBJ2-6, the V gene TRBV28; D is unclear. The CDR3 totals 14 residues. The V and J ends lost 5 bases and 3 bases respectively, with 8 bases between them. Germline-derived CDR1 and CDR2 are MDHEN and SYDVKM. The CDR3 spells CASSPGFGANVLTF. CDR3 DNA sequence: TGTGCCAGCAGTCCAGGATTTGGGGCCAACGTCCTGACTTTC.

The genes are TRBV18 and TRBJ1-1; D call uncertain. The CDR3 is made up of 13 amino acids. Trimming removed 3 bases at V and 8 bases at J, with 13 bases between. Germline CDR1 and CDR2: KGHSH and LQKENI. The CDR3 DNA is TGTGCCAGCTCACCGGCCAGGTCTACGGAAGCTTTCTTT. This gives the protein CASSPARSTEAFF.

The CDR3 sequence is CASSWRDRDFYGYTF. The CDR3 DNA reads TGTGCCAGCAGCTGGCGGGACAGGGATTTTTATGGCTACACCTTC. The chain recombines TRBV5-5 with TRBJ1-2; 9 bases are a match to TRBD1. The CDR3 length is 15 residues. The germline gives CDR1 SGHKS, CDR2 YYEKEE (reference sequence). V shed 3 bases, J shed 5 bases, and the junction held 8 bases outside the gene matches. Filled out from reference TRBV5-5 and TRBJ1-2, the complete variable domain reads DAGVTQSPTHLIKTRGQQVTLRCSPISGHKSVSWYQQVLGQGPQFIFQYYEKEERGRGNFPDRFSARQFPNYSSELNVNALLLGDSALYLCASSWRDRDFYGYTFGSGTRLTVV.

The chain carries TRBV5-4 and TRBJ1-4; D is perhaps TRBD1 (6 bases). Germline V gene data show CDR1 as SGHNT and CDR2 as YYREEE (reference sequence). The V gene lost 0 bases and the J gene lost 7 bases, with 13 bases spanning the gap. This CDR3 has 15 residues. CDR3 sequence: CASSLVGAPREKLFF. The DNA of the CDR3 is TGTGCCAGCAGCTTGGTGGGGGCGCCCCGTGAAAAACTGTTTTTT.

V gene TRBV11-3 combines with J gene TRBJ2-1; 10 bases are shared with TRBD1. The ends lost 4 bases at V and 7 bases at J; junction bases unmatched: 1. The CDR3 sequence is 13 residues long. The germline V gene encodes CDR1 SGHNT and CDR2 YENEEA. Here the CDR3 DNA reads TGTGCCAGCAGCTCGGACAGGGGGAATGAGCAGTTCTTC. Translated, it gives CASSSDRGNEQFF.

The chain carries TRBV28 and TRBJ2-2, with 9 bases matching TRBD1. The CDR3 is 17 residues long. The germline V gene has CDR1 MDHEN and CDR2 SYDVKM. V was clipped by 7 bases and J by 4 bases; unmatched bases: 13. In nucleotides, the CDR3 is TGTGCCAGCAATCGACCACAGGGGGCCACGTCCACCGGGGAGCTGTTTTTT. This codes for CASNRPQGATSTGELFF.

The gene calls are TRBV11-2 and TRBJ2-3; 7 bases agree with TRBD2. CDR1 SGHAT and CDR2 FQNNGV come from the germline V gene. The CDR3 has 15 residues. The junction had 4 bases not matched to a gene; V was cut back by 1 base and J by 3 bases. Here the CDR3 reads CASSLVTSRTDTQYF. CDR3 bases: TGTGCCAGCAGCTTAGTGACTAGCAGAACAGATACGCAGTATTTT.

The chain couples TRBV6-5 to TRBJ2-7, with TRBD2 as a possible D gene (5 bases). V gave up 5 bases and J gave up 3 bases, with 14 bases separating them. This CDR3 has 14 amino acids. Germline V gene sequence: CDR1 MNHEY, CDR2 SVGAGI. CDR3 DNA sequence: TGTGCCAGCAGTACAACTAGGTCTCGCTACGAGCAGTACTTC. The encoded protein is CASSTTRSRYEQYF.

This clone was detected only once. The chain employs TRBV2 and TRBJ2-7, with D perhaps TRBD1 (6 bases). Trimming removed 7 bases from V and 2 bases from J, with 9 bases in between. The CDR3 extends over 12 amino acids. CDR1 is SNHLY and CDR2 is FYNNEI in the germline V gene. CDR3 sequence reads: CASTGETYEQYF. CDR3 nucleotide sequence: TGTGCCAGCACAGGGGAGACCTACGAGCAGTACTTC.

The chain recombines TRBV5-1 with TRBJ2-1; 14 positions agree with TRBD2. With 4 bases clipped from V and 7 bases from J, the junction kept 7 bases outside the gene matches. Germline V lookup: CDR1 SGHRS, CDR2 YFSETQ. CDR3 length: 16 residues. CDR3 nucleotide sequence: TGCGCCAGCAGCCCGGGGGGACTAGCGGGGGCTAATGAGCAGTTCTTC. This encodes CASSPGGLAGANEQFF.

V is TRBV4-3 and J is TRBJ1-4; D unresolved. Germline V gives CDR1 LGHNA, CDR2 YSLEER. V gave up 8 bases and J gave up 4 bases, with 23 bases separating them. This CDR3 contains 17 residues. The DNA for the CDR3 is TGCGCCAGCCCTCCTCCCCGGGAAGGGAGAATTAATGAAAAACTGTTTTTT. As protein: CASPPPREGRINEKLFF.

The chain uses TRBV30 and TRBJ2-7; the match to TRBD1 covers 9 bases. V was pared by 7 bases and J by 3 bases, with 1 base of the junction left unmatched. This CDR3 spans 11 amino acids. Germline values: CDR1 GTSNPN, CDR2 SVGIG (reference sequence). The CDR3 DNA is TGTGCCTTGGGACAGGGCTACGAGCAGTACTTC. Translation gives CALGQGYEQYF. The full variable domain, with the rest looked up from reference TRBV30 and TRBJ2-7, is SQTIHQWPATLVQPVGSPLSLECTVEGTSNPNLYWYRQAAGRGLQLLFYSVGIGQISSEVPQNLSASRPQDRQFILSSKKLLLSDSGFYLCALGQGYEQYFGPGTRLTVT.

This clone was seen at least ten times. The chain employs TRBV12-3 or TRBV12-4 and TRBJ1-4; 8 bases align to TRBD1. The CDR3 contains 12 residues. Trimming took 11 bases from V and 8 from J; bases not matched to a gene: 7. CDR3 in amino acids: CAAGTGREKLFF. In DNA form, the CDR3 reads TGTGCCGCCGGGACAGGTCGGGAAAAACTGTTTTTT.

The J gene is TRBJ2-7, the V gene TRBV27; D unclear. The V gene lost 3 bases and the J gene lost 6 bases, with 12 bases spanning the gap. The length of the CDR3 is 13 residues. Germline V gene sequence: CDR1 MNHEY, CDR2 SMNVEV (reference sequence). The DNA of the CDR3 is TGTGCCAGCAGTTTTGGGTCTTCAGGCGAGCAGTACTTC. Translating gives CASSFGSSGEQYF.

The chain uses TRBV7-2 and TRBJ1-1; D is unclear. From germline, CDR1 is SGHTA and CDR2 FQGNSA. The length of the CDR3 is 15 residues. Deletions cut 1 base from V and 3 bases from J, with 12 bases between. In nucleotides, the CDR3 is TGTGCCAGCAGCTTAGTAGCCCAGTGGGACACTGAAGCTTTCTTT. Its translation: CASSLVAQWDTEAFF.

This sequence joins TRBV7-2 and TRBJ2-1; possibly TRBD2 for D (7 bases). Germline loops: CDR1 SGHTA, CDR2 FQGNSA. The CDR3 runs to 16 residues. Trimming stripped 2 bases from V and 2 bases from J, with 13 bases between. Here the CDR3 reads CASSLRRGLTYNEQFF. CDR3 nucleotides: TGTGCCAGCAGCTTAAGGCGGGGGCTAACCTACAATGAGCAGTTCTTC.

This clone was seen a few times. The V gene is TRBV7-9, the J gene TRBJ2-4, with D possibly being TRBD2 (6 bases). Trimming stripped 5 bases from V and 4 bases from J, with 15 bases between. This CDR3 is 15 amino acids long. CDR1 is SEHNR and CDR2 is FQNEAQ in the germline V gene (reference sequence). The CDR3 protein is CASSPGSGGKNIQYF. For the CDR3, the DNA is TGTGCCAGCAGCCCCGGGAGCGGAGGGAAAAACATTCAGTACTTC. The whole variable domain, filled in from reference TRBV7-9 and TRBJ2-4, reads DTGVSQNPRHKITKRGQNVTFRCDPISEHNRLYWYRQTLGQGPEFLTYFQNEAQLEKSRLLSDRFSAERPKGSFSTLEIQRTEQGDSAMYLCASSPGSGGKNIQYFGAGTRLSVL.